These 9 T cell receptor beta chains originate from one sample sequenced in a study of neurological immune-mediated disorders. TCRdb fed the 5' RACE reads into MiXCR, producing one record per CDR3 protein. The sample records around 130,000 distinct CDR3 sequences, roughly 3.4% being singletons. Sequencing input: PBMCs. These TCRs come from a woman in her 30s with multiple sclerosis.

Turning to this clonotype: This may be a read error, as it is one base from a much larger clone. CDR3 amino acids: CASSLDIQGGNTEAFF. CDR3 DNA: TGTGCCAGCAGCTTAGACATACAGGGAGGTAACACTGAAGCTTTCTTT. V is TRBV7-8 and J is TRBJ1-1; possibly TRBD1 for D (6 bases). This CDR3 is 16 amino acids long. The ends were cut back, 1 base at V and 2 bases at J, with 14 bases in the middle. Germline lookup yields CDR1 SGHVS and CDR2 FQNEAQ.

There are a few counts of this clonotype. V and J are TRBV29-1 and TRBJ2-1; D is unclear. There are 12 residues in the CDR3. V lost 7 bases, J lost 7 bases, and 14 bases lay in between. Germline V CDR1 and CDR2: SQVTM, ANQGSEA. The CDR3 DNA reads TGCAGCGGCGATTCCCAATATAATGAGCAGTTCTTC. Translated, it gives CSGDSQYNEQFF.

This clonotype was recorded at least ten times. The chain carries TRBV4-1 and TRBJ2-1; 12 positions match TRBD2. Unmatched junction bases numbered 14, after V lost 4 bases and J lost 1 base. The CDR3 totals 20 residues. Looked up from germline, CDR1 is MGHRA and CDR2 is YSYEKL. CDR3 in DNA: TGCGCCAGCAGCCGAATGGCCCACGGACTAGCGGGGAGATCCTACAATGAGCAGTTCTTC. This gives the protein CASSRMAHGLAGRSYNEQFF.

This clonotype was detected ten times or more. The V gene is TRBV11-2, the J gene TRBJ2-5; D is unresolved. The germline CDR1 and CDR2 sequences are SGHAT and FQNNGV. Trimming took off 5 bases at V and 5 bases at J, with 15 bases between the two ends. The CDR3 runs to 14 residues. The CDR3 DNA reads as TGTGCCAGCAGCAGGATGCCGCCGAGGGAGACCCAGTACTTC. Residues: CASSRMPPRETQYF.

The table lists this clonotype with many counts. The chain employs TRBV29-1 and TRBJ2-3, with D maybe TRBD2 (7 bases). The V end lost 6 bases, the J end lost 0 bases, and 19 bases lay between the germline ends. This CDR3 contains 16 residues. CDR1 SQVTM and CDR2 ANQGSEA come from the germline V gene. CDR3 in DNA: TGCAGCGTCGCCGGGGGGCGAGAGGCTAGCACAGATACGCAGTATTTT. Residues: CSVAGGREASTDTQYF.

This clonotype was recorded many times. The V gene is TRBV6-5, the J gene TRBJ1-3, with TRBD1 matching over 7 bases. V lost 5 bases, J lost 1 base, and 8 bases stayed unmatched. There are 16 residues in the CDR3. CDR1 and CDR2 (germline): MNHEY, SVGAGI. Here the CDR3 DNA reads TGTGCCAGCAGTCGACAGACAGGGCAATCTGGAAACACCATATATTTT. It specifies CASSRQTGQSGNTIYF.

The sample holds many counts of this clonotype. The chain carries TRBV7-8 and TRBJ1-5, with TRBD1 as a possible D gene (5 bases). CDR1 and CDR2 from the germline V gene are SGHVS and FQNEAQ. The CDR3 length is 15 residues. V gave up 4 bases and J gave up 2 bases, with 12 bases separating them. The chain's CDR3 is CASSSGRVGNQPQHF. CDR3 coding DNA: TGTGCCAGCAGCTCGGGCAGGGTGGGCAATCAGCCCCAGCATTTT.

This clonotype showed up many times. This chain links TRBV20-1 with TRBJ1-1; D not certain. The CDR3 has 11 amino acids. Germline values: CDR1 DFQATT, CDR2 SNEGSKA (reference sequence). V lost 3 bases, J lost 5 bases, and 7 bases lay in between. The CDR3 DNA sequence: TGCAGTGCTAGTCGGGTAACTGAAGCTTTCTTT. Translated, it gives CSASRVTEAFF.

This clonotype was recorded at least ten times. The chain is built from TRBV7-9 and TRBJ1-1; 7 bases agree with TRBD1. Germline CDR1 and CDR2: SEHNR and FQNEAQ (reference sequence). With 8 bases clipped from V and 3 bases from J, the junction kept 3 bases outside the gene matches. The CDR3 is 12 amino acids. The CDR3 loop reads CASGDSHTEAFF. CDR3 nucleotide sequence: TGTGCCAGCGGGGACAGCCACACTGAAGCTTTCTTT.